The 22 T cell receptor beta chains listed next were all sequenced from one sample in a study of T cell responses to AZD1222 COVID-19 vaccine. Assay: immunoSEQ multiplex PCR; the TCRdb copy retains only in-frame clones and omits some. The sample lists 90,000 to 95,000 clones, approximately 91% occurring once. The sequencing here drew on peripheral blood, taken on day 0 of AZD1222 vaccination. These receptors originate from an adult in good health.

The V call is TRBV4-2, the J call TRBJ2-5; no clear D. The length of the CDR3 is 14 residues. Germline V gene data show CDR1 as LGHNA and CDR2 as YNFKEQ. V lost 2 bases and J 5 bases, leaving 12 bases between the germline ends. CDR3 nucleotides: TGTGCCAGCAGCCAAAACTTCGGAGTTGAGACCCAGTACTTC. Amino acids: CASSQNFGVETQYF.

The V gene is TRBV7-2, the J gene TRBJ1-2, with TRBD1 identical over 10 bases. After removal of 3 bases from V and 4 bases from J, the junction contained 8 bases not matched to a gene. This CDR3 is built from 16 residues. The V gene's germline CDR1 is SGHTA and CDR2 FQGNSA. Here the CDR3 reads CASSFISGTGAYGYTF. As DNA, the CDR3 is TGTGCCAGCAGCTTCATCTCCGGGACAGGGGCCTATGGCTACACCTTC.

V is TRBV18 and J is TRBJ1-6, with D possibly being TRBD1 (5 bases). Germline loops: CDR1 KGHSH, CDR2 LQKENI. V was trimmed by 5 bases and J by 7 bases, leaving 18 bases between them. CDR3 length: 16 residues. The CDR3 DNA reads as TGTGCCAGCTCAAACACAGGCTCCTTCGGGAATTCACCCCTCCACTTT. This codes for CASSNTGSFGNSPLHF.

CDR3 bases: TGTGCCAGCAACCCGGGGCTTGAAGCTTTCTTT. Translating it yields CASNPGLEAFF. V is TRBV11-3 and J is TRBJ1-1, with D tentatively TRBD1 (5 bases). The CDR3 totals 11 residues. V was trimmed by 7 bases and J by 7 bases, leaving 10 bases between them. The germline V gene has CDR1 SGHNT and CDR2 YENEEA.

V gene TRBV10-3 combines with J gene TRBJ1-5, with a tentative D call TRBD1 (6 bases). The CDR3 consists of 14 residues. Germline V CDR1 and CDR2: ENHRY, SYGVKD. With 0 bases removed from V and 6 bases from J, the gap between germline ends came to 9 bases. For the CDR3, the DNA is TGTGCCATCAGTGAGTCAGGGGGGGGTCAGCCCCAGCATTTT. Amino acid sequence: CAISESGGGQPQHF.

The chain is built from TRBV19 and TRBJ2-3, with 10 bases matching TRBD1. CDR1 is LNHDA and CDR2 is SQIVND in the germline V gene (reference sequence). The CDR3 is 16 residues long. With V trimmed by 6 bases and J by 6 bases, 12 bases remained unmatched. The CDR3 region has the DNA TGTGCCAGTAGAAGCTCCGGGACAGGGGTCACCGATACGCAGTATTTT. Encoded protein: CASRSSGTGVTDTQYF.

The chain is built from TRBV3-1 (or the pseudogene TRBV3-2) and TRBJ1-5, with D unclear. V was cut by 2 bases and J by 0 bases, with 2 bases left in between. The germline CDR1 and CDR2 sequences are LGHDT and YNNKEL (reference sequence). This CDR3 comprises 13 residues. In DNA form, the CDR3 reads TGTGCCAGCAGCCAAACTAGCAATCAGCCCCAGCATTTT. Protein product: CASSQTSNQPQHF.

The chain has TRBV21-1 and TRBJ2-7; the table's D call, TRBD1, has no DNA check behind it. TRBV21-1 is shown as a pseudogene. This CDR3 contains 14 residues. CDR3 amino acids: CASSKGTRSYEQYF. CDR3 DNA sequence: TGTGCCAGCAGCAAAGGAACACGTTCCTACGAGCAGTACTTC.

The V call is TRBV18, the J call TRBJ1-4; D possibly corresponds to TRBD1 (6 bases). V was shortened by 5 bases and J by 4 bases, with 8 bases between the two germline ends. Germline V gene sequence: CDR1 KGHSH, CDR2 LQKENI. This CDR3 region has 13 residues. As DNA, the CDR3 is TGTGCCAGCTCAGGACAGCTTAATGAAAAACTGTTTTTT. Its protein is CASSGQLNEKLFF.

V gene TRBV11-1 combines with J gene TRBJ2-1; D gene unclear. Trimming took off 2 bases at V and 8 bases at J, with 10 bases between the two ends. This CDR3 has 13 amino acids. In germline, CDR1 is SGHAT, CDR2 FQDESV (reference sequence). The CDR3 spells CASSLHGWDEQFF. Here the CDR3 DNA reads TGTGCCAGCAGCTTACACGGATGGGATGAGCAGTTCTTC.

The rearrangement joins TRBV7-9 to TRBJ1-1; no clear D gene. Germline V CDR1 and CDR2: SEHNR, FQNEAQ (reference sequence). The CDR3 spans 13 residues. Trimming shortened V by 5 bases and J by 0 bases, and 7 bases separated the two germline ends. Written as DNA, the CDR3 is TGTGCCAGCAGCCCAAGTTTGAACACTGAAGCTTTCTTT. This encodes CASSPSLNTEAFF.

The CDR3 spells CASSQIGVHGYTF. CDR3 bases: TGCGCCAGCAGCCAAATAGGAGTGCATGGCTACACCTTC. This chain uses TRBV4-3 with TRBJ1-2; D not certain. The germline V and J ends were trimmed by 2 bases and 6 bases, with 10 bases remaining between them. Germline V gives CDR1 LGHNA, CDR2 YSLEER. The CDR3 covers 13 residues.

This chain uses TRBV4-2 with TRBJ2-1, with no clear D. CDR1 and CDR2 from the germline V gene are LGHNA and YNFKEQ. This CDR3 comprises 15 residues. With 1 base removed from V and 1 base from J, the gap between germline ends came to 8 bases. CDR3 sequence (DNA): TGTGCCAGCAGCCAAGCGTTCATGTCCTACAATGAGCAGTTCTTC. Translation: CASSQAFMSYNEQFF.

V is TRBV5-1 and J is TRBJ2-1, with D possibly called TRBD1 or TRBD2 (5 bases each). Per germline, CDR1 SGHRS and CDR2 YFSETQ. This CDR3 is 17 amino acids long. With 2 bases removed from V and 1 base from J, the gap between germline ends came to 16 bases. CDR3 region: CASSLFGGKGSYNEQFF. The CDR3 DNA is TGCGCCAGCAGCTTATTTGGGGGAAAGGGGTCCTACAATGAGCAGTTCTTC.

The J gene is TRBJ2-3, the V gene TRBV5-4, with 7 bases that match TRBD1. The CDR3 totals 12 residues. J gave up 5 bases and V 4 bases, and 1 base lay outside the gene matches. Germline CDR1 reads SGHNT; CDR2 reads YYREEE (reference sequence). CDR3 loop: CASSRDRDTQYF. The CDR3 region has the DNA TGTGCCAGCAGCAGGGACAGAGATACGCAGTATTTT.

The chain uses TRBV2 and TRBJ2-2, with 11 bases lining up with TRBD2. This CDR3 is built from 14 residues. Germline V gives CDR1 SNHLY, CDR2 FYNNEI. The junction had 3 bases not matched to a gene; V was cut back by 8 bases and J by 4 bases. Written as DNA, the CDR3 is TGTGCCAGCGTAGCGGGGGGGCGCACCGGGGAGCTGTTTTTT. Translation gives CASVAGGRTGELFF.

J is TRBJ1-5 and V is TRBV18; D possibly corresponds to TRBD1 (5 bases). Germline V gives CDR1 KGHSH, CDR2 LQKENI. Trimming removed 1 base from V and 5 bases from J, with 12 bases in between. This CDR3 comprises 15 residues. CDR3 bases: TGTGCCAGCTCACCACAGGGGAGGGAGGATCAGCCCCAGCATTTT. Its translation is CASSPQGREDQPQHF.

The chain carries TRBV30 and TRBJ1-6; D unclear. The CDR3 totals 15 residues. V was shortened by 0 bases and J by 6 bases, with 12 bases between the two germline ends. Per the germline V gene, CDR1 is GTSNPN and CDR2 is SVGIG (reference sequence). This CDR3 is CAWSVLAGVNSPLHF. CDR3 nucleotides: TGTGCCTGGAGTGTACTAGCGGGTGTTAATTCACCCCTCCACTTT.

The J gene is TRBJ1-2, the V gene TRBV19, with unresolved D. Germline-derived CDR1 and CDR2 are LNHDA and SQIVND (reference sequence). The ends were cut back, 10 bases at V and 7 bases at J, with 19 bases in the middle. This CDR3 region has 13 residues. CDR3 in DNA: TGTGCCACCTCAGCCGCCGGTACTCGTGGCTACACCTTC. As protein: CATSAAGTRGYTF.

The rearrangement uses TRBV19 and TRBJ2-3; 8 positions agree with TRBD2. The CDR3 extends over 16 amino acids. Per germline, CDR1 LNHDA and CDR2 SQIVND (reference sequence). V dropped 4 bases and J dropped 4; count of bases not matched to a gene: 10. This CDR3 reads CASSSQGLAGADTQYF. The CDR3 coding sequence is TGTGCCAGTAGTAGCCAGGGGCTAGCGGGCGCAGATACGCAGTATTTT.

The chain recombines TRBV18 with TRBJ1-1; D ambiguous. This CDR3 comprises 16 residues. Germline CDR1 is KGHSH and CDR2 is LQKENI. The germline V and J ends were trimmed by 5 bases and 1 base, with 17 bases remaining between them. The CDR3 region has the DNA TGTGCCAGCTCATCAATGACGGCCCTGGAGAACACTGAAGCTTTCTTT. Amino acids: CASSSMTALENTEAFF. Supplemented by reference TRBV18 and TRBJ1-1, the full variable domain reads NAGVMQNPRHLVRRRGQEARLRCSPMKGHSHVYWYRQLPEEGLKFMVYLQKENIIDESGMPKERFSAEFPKEGPSILRIQQVVRGDSAAYFCASSSMTALENTEAFFGQGTRLTVV.

The CDR3 sequence: CASSLTIGGEIADTQYF. The CDR3, as DNA: TGTGCCAGCAGCTTAACCATCGGGGGTGAAATCGCAGATACGCAGTATTTT. The chain recombines TRBV7-3 with TRBJ2-3; D perhaps matches TRBD2 (6 bases). The CDR3 covers 17 residues. Trimming removed 0 bases at V and 4 bases at J, with 17 bases between. CDR1 is SGHTA and CDR2 is FQGTGA in the germline V gene.